In its sample, the clone carrying this TCR beta chain was seen a few times. Antigen: not known. As to time point: pretreatment peripheral blood. Using immunoSEQ multiplex PCR, the repertoire was profiled, and TCRdb retains in-frame clones only, with some absent. Seen here are fewer than 65,000 clones, around four fifths observed once, and the top ten hold roughly 1.5%. This CDR3 region has 15 residues. Germline lookup yields CDR1 LGHNA and CDR2 YSLEER. Trimming at V came to 0 bases and at J to 4 bases, leaving 5 bases not matched to a gene. This sample was taken from a study of PD-L1 blockade in urothelial cancer. Study-level background: Patients began atezolizumab, 1,200 mg intravenously every 3 weeks, in about 2014. Per blood sample, T cells had a median of roughly 150,000. Study-wide results and caveats: Pretreatment peripheral blood TCR clonality that fell below the median predicted better survival among the patients studied.

This clonotype was obtained from a man aged 70 or older with urothelial cancer. J is TRBJ1-2 and V is TRBV4-3, with TRBD1 identical over 7 bases. The sample consisted of PBMCs, taken around atezolizumab (anti-PD-L1) treatment. CDR3 residues: CASSQDRGLGYGYTF. For the CDR3, the DNA is TGCGCCAGCAGCCAAGATAGGGGGCTTGGCTATGGCTACACCTTC.